This TCR beta chain was observed in a study of chemoradiotherapy in HPV16-positive cancers. Study conclusions and caveats: Candidate HPV-specific clones and E7-related TCR motifs grew in tumor during treatment. Only two HPV16-positive patients supplied the functional HPV-specificity definition.

Germline V gene lookup returns CDR1 MNHNY and CDR2 SVGAGI (reference sequence). V dropped 0 bases and J dropped 7 bases, with 7 bases sitting between them. The CDR3 runs to 13 residues. Clones were read by immunoSEQ multiplex PCR, and TCRdb kept only the in-frame ones, dropping some. The sample lists roughly 2,200 clones, about two thirds seen once, with about 25% in the top ten. As concerns this clone: The antigen is undetermined.

The clonotype was recovered from a human donor with HPV-associated anogenital cancer. The gene calls are TRBV6-6 and TRBJ1-5; D is ambiguous. The material was tumor tissue, obtained from a patient who underwent chemoradiotherapy. CDR3 sequence: CASSYSLSQPQHF. The DNA of the CDR3 is TGTGCCAGCAGTTACTCCCTTTCCCAGCCCCAGCATTTT.